This T cell receptor (beta chain) is drawn from a study of metastatic and nonmetastatic thyroid tumors. Overall study: Peripheral blood and tumor or nodule samples from malignant and benign thyroid patients were compared.

Authors' data handling: In papillary thyroid cancer, a distant-metastasis classifier was built using CDR3 differences across clinicopathological groups. Through MiXCR, TCRdb re-clonotyped the PCR reads. None of the V and J calls come from the authors' own analysis; TCRdb made them. The sample consists of under 55,000 clones, approximately 15% of them appearing once. Thyroid surgery had not been preceded by any treatment in any patient. The table lists this clone with many counts. CDR3 length equals 12 residues. Germline CDR1 is MGHDK and CDR2 is SYGVNS. V gave up 5 bases and J gave up 6 bases, with 7 bases separating them.

Sequenced input: blood. This clonotype was sampled from a female donor with papillary thyroid cancer or a benign thyroid nodule (not recorded which). Some clones in this sample may be carry-over from other donors' samples. The chain is built from TRBV25-1 and TRBJ2-2, with D uncertain. This chain's CDR3 is CASSIRSGELFF. For the CDR3, the DNA is TGTGCCAGCAGTATTAGGTCCGGGGAGCTGTTTTTT.